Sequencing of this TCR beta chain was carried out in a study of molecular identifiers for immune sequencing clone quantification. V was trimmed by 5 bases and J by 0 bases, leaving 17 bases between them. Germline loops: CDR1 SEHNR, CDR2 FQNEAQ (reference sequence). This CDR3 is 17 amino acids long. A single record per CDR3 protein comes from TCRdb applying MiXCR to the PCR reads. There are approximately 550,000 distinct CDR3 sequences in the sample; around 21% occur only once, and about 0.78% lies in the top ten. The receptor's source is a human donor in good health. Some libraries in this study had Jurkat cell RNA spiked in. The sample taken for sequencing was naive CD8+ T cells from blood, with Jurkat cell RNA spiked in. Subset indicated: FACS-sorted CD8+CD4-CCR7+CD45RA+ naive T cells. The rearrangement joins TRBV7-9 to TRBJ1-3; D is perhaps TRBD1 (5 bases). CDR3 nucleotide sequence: TGTGCCAGCAGCCCCCCTCACAGGTCGAGCTCTGGAAACACCATATATTTT. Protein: CASSPPHRSSSGNTIYF.